The rows below give T cell receptor beta chains drawn from one sample of a study of cytomegalovirus exposure and HLA in healthy donors. Profiling relied on immunoSEQ multiplex PCR, and the TCRdb table lists in-frame clones only, not all of them. This table has 150,000 to 200,000 clones, 79% appearing once. The sequenced sample consisted of PBMCs. The receptors stem from a male donor in good health and CMV-seropositive. Each CDR3 is given with its conserved first and last residue. D genes are given only for firm matches. Only some rows state a clone size, as once, few, many or a class for expanded clones.

j_call: TRBJ1-5
d_call: .
clone_size: .
v_call: TRBV28
cdr3_aa: CASRETDQPQHF

j_call: TRBJ2-1
d_call: TRBD2
clone_size: .
v_call: TRBV5-4
cdr3_aa: CASSTLTGTTYNEQFF

j_call: TRBJ2-7
d_call: TRBD2
clone_size: .
v_call: TRBV9
cdr3_aa: CASSVGTSGRSAQRSEQYF

j_call: TRBJ1-5
d_call: .
clone_size: .
v_call: TRBV27
cdr3_aa: CASSQAGGNQPQHF

j_call: TRBJ1-2
d_call: .
clone_size: .
v_call: TRBV27
cdr3_aa: CASSNNREASYGYTF

j_call: TRBJ2-6
d_call: .
clone_size: .
v_call: TRBV15
cdr3_aa: CATSREQGSGANVLTF

j_call: TRBJ2-3
d_call: .
clone_size: .
v_call: TRBV7-9
cdr3_aa: CASSLSPPIAENTDTQYF

j_call: TRBJ1-5
d_call: .
clone_size: .
v_call: TRBV30
cdr3_aa: CAWRGAGGIQPQHF

j_call: TRBJ2-1
d_call: TRBD2
clone_size: .
v_call: TRBV5-1
cdr3_aa: CASSPGLVMNNEQFF

j_call: TRBJ1-1
d_call: TRBD1
clone_size: .
v_call: TRBV4-1
cdr3_aa: CASSHIPGGSGPNEAFF

j_call: TRBJ2-7
d_call: .
clone_size: .
v_call: TRBV19
cdr3_aa: CASSTAGTYEQYF

j_call: TRBJ2-1
d_call: TRBD2
clone_size: .
v_call: TRBV9
cdr3_aa: CASSVGTSGPPANNEQFF

j_call: TRBJ1-3
d_call: .
clone_size: .
v_call: TRBV7-9
cdr3_aa: CASKKGSGNTIYF

j_call: TRBJ1-1
d_call: .
clone_size: .
v_call: TRBV6-6
cdr3_aa: CASTLWGEDTEAFF

j_call: TRBJ2-6
d_call: .
clone_size: .
v_call: TRBV6-6
cdr3_aa: CASSMTGSGANVLTF

j_call: TRBJ1-1
d_call: .
clone_size: .
v_call: TRBV7-2
cdr3_aa: CASSLPGLMNTEAFF

j_call: TRBJ2-1
d_call: .
clone_size: .
v_call: TRBV29-1
cdr3_aa: CSVEGGWQFF

j_call: TRBJ2-5
d_call: .
clone_size: few
v_call: TRBV9
cdr3_aa: CASSTDPEEETQYF

j_call: TRBJ1-2
d_call: TRBD1
clone_size: few
v_call: TRBV28
cdr3_aa: CASSSITGDRNYGYTF

j_call: TRBJ2-2
d_call: TRBD1
clone_size: once
v_call: TRBV7-7
cdr3_aa: CASSVGTGITGELFF

j_call: TRBJ1-5
d_call: .
clone_size: .
v_call: TRBV6-5
cdr3_aa: CASSSSPYSNQPQHF

j_call: TRBJ2-7
d_call: TRBD1
clone_size: .
v_call: TRBV9
cdr3_aa: CASSVGSGQGSNEQYF

j_call: TRBJ1-5
d_call: .
clone_size: .
v_call: TRBV1
cdr3_aa: CTSSQDLQGLDQPQHF

j_call: TRBJ2-2
d_call: .
clone_size: once
v_call: TRBV7-6
cdr3_aa: CASSLVRGPLRELFF

j_call: TRBJ2-5
d_call: TRBD2
clone_size: once
v_call: TRBV7-2
cdr3_aa: CASSTRGGETQYF

j_call: TRBJ2-1
d_call: .
clone_size: few
v_call: TRBV5-1
cdr3_aa: CASRLGTLKSNEQFF

j_call: TRBJ2-7
d_call: .
clone_size: once
v_call: TRBV20-1
cdr3_aa: CSARQYEQYF

j_call: TRBJ2-3
d_call: TRBD2
clone_size: .
v_call: TRBV9
cdr3_aa: CASSVSGGNADTQYF

j_call: TRBJ1-2
d_call: TRBD1
clone_size: .
v_call: TRBV6-5
cdr3_aa: CASSYFRQGGRGYTF

j_call: TRBJ1-6
d_call: TRBD1
clone_size: .
v_call: TRBV2
cdr3_aa: CASSLTGVRDSPLHF

j_call: TRBJ2-5
d_call: .
clone_size: .
v_call: TRBV30
cdr3_aa: CAWRSTGIQETQYF

j_call: TRBJ2-7
d_call: TRBD2
clone_size: few
v_call: TRBV2
cdr3_aa: CASSLAGRPYEQYF

j_call: TRBJ1-3
d_call: TRBD1
clone_size: .
v_call: TRBV7-2
cdr3_aa: CASSLARGPNTIYF

j_call: TRBJ1-2
d_call: .
clone_size: .
v_call: TRBV28
cdr3_aa: CASSLYSAGASGYTF

j_call: TRBJ1-2
d_call: .
clone_size: .
v_call: TRBV5-6
cdr3_aa: CASSLGTINYGYTF

j_call: TRBJ2-7
d_call: TRBD2
clone_size: .
v_call: TRBV7-3
cdr3_aa: CASSPTGGSYEQYF

j_call: TRBJ2-2
d_call: .
clone_size: .
v_call: TRBV4-3
cdr3_aa: CASSLQGASNTGELFF

j_call: TRBJ2-2
d_call: .
clone_size: once
v_call: TRBV5-6
cdr3_aa: CASKWGANTGELFF

j_call: TRBJ2-7
d_call: TRBD2
clone_size: .
v_call: TRBV10-2
cdr3_aa: CASSESPGGPPDEQYF

j_call: TRBJ1-1
d_call: .
clone_size: .
v_call: TRBV7-3
cdr3_aa: CASSLVGTAEAGEAFF

j_call: TRBJ2-5
d_call: TRBD2
clone_size: .
v_call: TRBV7-3
cdr3_aa: CASSFTSGSKETQYF